This TCR beta chain comes out of a study of vaccination and CD4 T cells after COVID-19. Study conclusions and caveats: Median SARS-CoV-2-reactive clonotypes rose from about 22 to 38, not significantly. Convalescent patients' median share of reactive clones seen only post-vaccination was around 84%.

The table lists this clonotype with a few counts. Its antigen remains unidentified. This CDR3 region has 14 residues. Losses at the gene ends were 3 bases for V and 1 base for J; bases not matched to a gene: 2. Germline V lookup: CDR1 SGHTA, CDR2 FQGNSA. Sequence data for DNA of cultured CD4+ T cells were generated by the Oncomine TCR Beta short-read assay. TCRdb passed the PCR reads through MiXCR, listing each CDR3 protein once. The sample has 7,900 or so distinct CDR3 sequences, about 46% seen once. Treatment reported: roughly nine-day PBMC culture with coronavirus spike peptide pools or control peptides (ViraFEST assay).

The sequence came from a human donor who had recovered from COVID-19. The chain carries TRBV7-2 and TRBJ1-1; TRBD1 aligns across 7 bases. The sequenced material came from CD4+ T cells from blood, cultured in vitro. CDR3 sequence (DNA): TGTGCCAGCAGCTTCGGGACAGCGAACACTGAAGCTTTCTTT. It translates to CASSFGTANTEAFF.